These T cell receptor beta chains were read from a single sample in a study of cytomegalovirus exposure and HLA in healthy donors. Assay: immunoSEQ multiplex PCR; the TCRdb copy retains only in-frame clones and omits some. The sample has some 150,000 clones, roughly 73% seen once. Sequencing used PBMCs. The receptors originated from a female donor in good health and CMV-seronegative. Each CDR3 is given with its conserved first and last residue. Each record gives: clone size, D gene, J gene, V gene, CDR3 DNA, CDR3 protein. D genes are given only for firm matches. Size is stated for part of the rows, as once, few or many counts, or as a class when the clone is expanded.

- | - | TRBJ2-2 | TRBV5-6 | TGTGCCAGCAGCTTGGGCGTGACCGGGGAGCTGTTTTTT | CASSLGVTGELFF
- | - | TRBJ2-7 | TRBV2 | TGTGCCAGCACCCAATTCTCCTACGAGCAGTACTTC | CASTQFSYEQYF
- | TRBD1 | TRBJ2-5 | TRBV25-1 | TGTGCCAGCAGCTTCTCCGGGACAGGGGGGGTCGGCCAAGAGACCCAGTACTTC | CASSFSGTGGVGQETQYF
once | TRBD1 | TRBJ1-4 | TRBV9 | TGTGCCAGCAGCCCTGCGGGACAGGAGAATGAAAAACTGTTTTTT | CASSPAGQENEKLFF
- | TRBD1 | TRBJ2-7 | TRBV18 | TGTGCCAGCTCCCGGGGACAGGGGGCTACGATGAGTGAGCAGTACTTC | CASSRGQGATMSEQYF
- | TRBD2 | TRBJ2-1 | TRBV13 | TGTGCCAGCAGCCCGGAGGTGTCAATAGCGGGACCCTACAATGAGCAGTTCTTC | CASSPEVSIAGPYNEQFF
- | TRBD1 | TRBJ1-5 | TRBV27 | TGTGCCAGCAGTTCAGGGGGCACTCAGCCCCAGCATTTT | CASSSGGTQPQHF
once | TRBD1 | TRBJ2-7 | TRBV6-6 | TGTGCCAGCAGTTATGGGGACAGGTCCCTCGACGGGCAGTACTTC | CASSYGDRSLDGQYF
- | TRBD2 | TRBJ2-1 | TRBV7-9 | TGTGCCAGCAGCCTGACGGGACTAGCGGGAGCCAATGAGCAGTTCTTC | CASSLTGLAGANEQFF
- | TRBD2 | TRBJ2-1 | TRBV7-9 | TGTGCCAGCAGCTCGGGACTAGCGGGAGAGTATCGTGAGCAGTTCTTC | CASSSGLAGEYREQFF
- | - | TRBJ1-2 | TRBV19 | TGTGCCAGTAGTGAATATGCGGGGGGCTACACCTTC | CASSEYAGGYTF
- | - | TRBJ2-7 | TRBV4-2 | TGTGCCAGCAGCCAAGAGGAGGGGCTGAGCTCCTACGAGCAGTACTTC | CASSQEEGLSSYEQYF
- | - | TRBJ2-7 | TRBV6-5 | TGTGCCAGCAGTTACTCGATCAGCTCCTACGAGCAGTACTTC | CASSYSISSYEQYF
once | TRBD1 | TRBJ2-7 | TRBV6-5 | TGTGCCAGCGGGTTACGACAGGGGGCCTACGAGCAGTACTTC | CASGLRQGAYEQYF
- | TRBD2 | TRBJ2-5 | TRBV7-9 | TGTGCCAGCAGCTTAGGAGTCCAGCGGGGGGGGCAAGAGACCCAGTACTTC | CASSLGVQRGGQETQYF
- | TRBD1 | TRBJ1-2 | TRBV5-1 | TGCGCCAGCAGCCTGGGACAGTCCTGGGGCTACACCTTC | CASSLGQSWGYTF
once | TRBD1 | TRBJ1-2 | TRBV28 | TGTGCCAGCAGTTTATACCTAATTCCCGGGACAGGGCCCCATGGCTACACCTTC | CASSLYLIPGTGPHGYTF
- | TRBD1 | TRBJ1-4 | TRBV10-2 | TGCGCCAGCAGTGAAGTGGGACAGGGGGATGAAAAACTGTTTTTT | CASSEVGQGDEKLFF
few | TRBD1 | TRBJ2-7 | TRBV6-5 | TGTGCCAGCAGACCACAGGGGGCCCCTGCCTACGAGCAGTACTTC | CASRPQGAPAYEQYF
once | - | TRBJ1-1 | TRBV9 | TGTGCCAGCAGCGTAGAAGACAGTAGAAACACTGAAGCTTTCTTT | CASSVEDSRNTEAFF
- | TRBD2 | TRBJ2-5 | TRBV2 | TGTGCCAGCAGAGGGGCCTTTAGCGGGCTAAAACAAGAGACCCAGTACTTC | CASRGAFSGLKQETQYF
few | - | TRBJ2-2 | TRBV4-2 | TGTGCCAGCAGCCAAGAGTCAGGAACCGGGGAGCTGTTTTTT | CASSQESGTGELFF
- | - | TRBJ2-7 | TRBV10-3 | TGTGCCATCAGTGAGTCTGGCCAGGGGATCTCTCCATACTACGAGCAGTACTTC | CAISESGQGISPYYEQYF
- | TRBD2 | TRBJ2-3 | TRBV28 | TGTGCCAGCAGTACTAGCGGGAGGTTGGGAGATACGCAGTATTTT | CASSTSGRLGDTQYF
- | TRBD1 | TRBJ2-7 | TRBV2 | TGTGCCAGCAGGCCCGGGACAGTGACCTACGAGCAGTACTTC | CASRPGTVTYEQYF
- | - | TRBJ1-2 | TRBV6-5 | TGTGCCAGCAGTTACACCCCGGCGGGAGGAGTGGGTGGCTACACCTTC | CASSYTPAGGVGGYTF
few | - | TRBJ2-2 | TRBV11-3 | TGTGCCAGCAGCTTTACCGGGACTTCGAACACCGGGGAGCTGTTTTTT | CASSFTGTSNTGELFF
- | TRBD1 | TRBJ1-1 | TRBV28 | TGTGCCAGCAACCTCGACAGGGGCGATACCTGGGGAACTGAAGCTTTCTTT | CASNLDRGDTWGTEAFF
- | - | TRBJ2-3 | TRBV28 | TGTGCCAGCAGTTTTCTGTCGGGCACAGATACGCAGTATTTT | CASSFLSGTDTQYF
- | TRBD2 | TRBJ2-1 | TRBV19 | TGTGCCAGTAGTGAAAGCGGGGTGGGGAGCAATGAGCAGTTCTTC | CASSESGVGSNEQFF
once | TRBD2 | TRBJ2-7 | TRBV7-2 | TGTGCCAGCAGCAAACGCCAGCGGGAGAATGCCTACGAGCAGTACTTC | CASSKRQRENAYEQYF
few | - | TRBJ1-3 | TRBV6-6 | TGTGCCAGCAGTTACCTTATCTCTGGAAACACCATATATTTT | CASSYLISGNTIYF
- | TRBD2 | TRBJ2-1 | TRBV5-1 | TGCGCCAGCAGCACCGGACTAGCGGGAACCAATGAGCAGTTCTTC | CASSTGLAGTNEQFF
- | TRBD1 | TRBJ2-7 | TRBV14 | TGTGCCAGCAGCCAGATGATCTGGGCAGGGGGCTCCTACGAGCAGTACTTC | CASSQMIWAGGSYEQYF
few | - | TRBJ2-7 | TRBV5-6 | TGTGCCAGCAGCGGATTGACGGGGCAGTACTTC | CASSGLTGQYF
- | - | TRBJ1-2 | TRBV5-6 | TGTGCCAGCAGCTTGGTGGGCGGGCCAGCGAGGGGCTACACCTTC | CASSLVGGPARGYTF
once | TRBD1 | TRBJ2-3 | TRBV27 | TGTGCCAGCAGGCCAGGGACAGCTAGCACAGATACGCAGTATTTT | CASRPGTASTDTQYF
- | - | TRBJ2-1 | TRBV10-3 | TGTGCCATCAGTGGGAATGGGCCCGAGACTAACAATGAGCAGTTCTTC | CAISGNGPETNNEQFF
- | TRBD1 | TRBJ2-7 | TRBV15 | TGTGCCACCAGCAGAGGAACAGGGGGCGCGGACGAGCAGTACTTC | CATSRGTGGADEQYF
- | TRBD1 | TRBJ2-5 | TRBV4-2 | TGTGCCAGCAGCCAAGACAGGGGGTCTGAAGAGACCCAGTACTTC | CASSQDRGSEETQYF
- | - | TRBJ1-6 | TRBV11-2 | TGTGCCAGCAGCTTAGCAAGGACCCGGGGATGGAATTCACCCCTCCACTTT | CASSLARTRGWNSPLHF
- | TRBD2 | TRBJ2-7 | TRBV6-1 | TGTGCCAGCAGTGAATGGCACCAGCGGGGCATCGAGCAGTACTTC | CASSEWHQRGIEQYF
few | - | TRBJ1-5 | TRBV27 | TGTGCCAGCAGTTTGAGGGGCAATCAGCCCCAGCATTTT | CASSLRGNQPQHF
- | - | TRBJ2-1 | TRBV9 | TGTGCCAGCAGCGCGGGGGTTGGCTCCTACAATGAGCAGTTCTTC | CASSAGVGSYNEQFF
- | - | TRBJ2-5 | TRBV11-3 | TGTGCCAGCAGCTTAGTCGGACAGTCCCAAGAGACCCAGTACTTC | CASSLVGQSQETQYF
- | - | TRBJ1-2 | TRBV11-2 | TGTGCCAGCAGCTTAGTAGGCAGCGGCTATGGCTACACCTTC | CASSLVGSGYGYTF
- | - | TRBJ2-2 | TRBV7-3 | TGTGCCAGCAGCTTAACGGGGGCGACCACCGGGGAGCTGTTTTTT | CASSLTGATTGELFF
once | TRBD1 | TRBJ1-5 | TRBV19 | TGTGCCAGTACCCCCAAGGACAGGGGTGGGAATCAGCCCCAGCATTTT | CASTPKDRGGNQPQHF
- | TRBD2 | TRBJ2-3 | TRBV6-5 | TGTGCCGCCGGGCGGGGGAAAGTGACAGATACGCAGTATTTT | CAAGRGKVTDTQYF
- | - | TRBJ2-1 | TRBV7-3 | TGTGCCAGCAGCCTCGACTCCGCTGAGCAGTTCTTC | CASSLDSAEQFF
- | TRBD1 | TRBJ1-2 | TRBV30 | TGTGCCTGGAGTCTGGACAGGGGGCATGGCTACACCTTC | CAWSLDRGHGYTF
- | TRBD1 | TRBJ1-2 | TRBV7-8 | TGTGCCAGCAGCCGGGGACAGCTCCAGGTTTATGGCTACACCTTC | CASSRGQLQVYGYTF
- | - | TRBJ2-7 | TRBV7-3 | TGTGCCAGCAGTAACGTCTATTACGAGCAGTACTTC | CASSNVYYEQYF
- | - | TRBJ1-5 | TRBV27 | TGTGCCAGCAGTTCAGGGGTTAACAATCAGCCCCAGCATTTT | CASSSGVNNQPQHF
once | - | TRBJ1-6 | TRBV19 | TGTGCCAGTATGGGGAAGAAGACTATTAATTCACCCCTCCACTTT | CASMGKKTINSPLHF
- | - | TRBJ2-3 | TRBV19 | TGTGCCAGTAGTACAGGGGCAGAGGGCACAGATACGCAGTATTTT | CASSTGAEGTDTQYF
- | - | TRBJ2-7 | TRBV5-1 | TGCGCCAGCAGCTTGCAGGGTCGGTCCTACGAGCAGTACTTC | CASSLQGRSYEQYF
- | - | TRBJ2-3 | TRBV19 | TGTGCCAGTAGTATAAAGGGTGGGGCCGTCACAGATACGCAGTATTTT | CASSIKGGAVTDTQYF